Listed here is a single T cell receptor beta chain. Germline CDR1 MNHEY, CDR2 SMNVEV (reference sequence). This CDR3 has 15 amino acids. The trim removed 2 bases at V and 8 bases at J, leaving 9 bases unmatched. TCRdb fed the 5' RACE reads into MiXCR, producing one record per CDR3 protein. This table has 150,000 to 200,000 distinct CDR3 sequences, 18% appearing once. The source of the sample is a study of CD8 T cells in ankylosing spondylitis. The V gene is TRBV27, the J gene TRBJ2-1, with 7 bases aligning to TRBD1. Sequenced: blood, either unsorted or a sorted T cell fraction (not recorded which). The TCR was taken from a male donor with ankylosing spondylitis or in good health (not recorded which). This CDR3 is CASSLRQGVGHEQFF. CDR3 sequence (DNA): TGTGCCAGCAGTTTAAGACAGGGCGTGGGCCATGAGCAGTTCTTC.